These T cell receptor beta chains were read from a single sample in a study of blood T cell repertoires in COVID-19. Assay: immunoSEQ multiplex PCR; the TCRdb copy retains only in-frame clones and omits some. This table has just over 250,000 clones, around nine tenths appearing once. Sequencing was done on a sample of peripheral blood. The receptors were sampled from a woman in her seventies with COVID-19, enrolled during active disease. Each CDR3 is given with its conserved first and last residue. Each record gives: V gene, D gene, J gene, CDR3 protein, CDR3 DNA. A D gene is named only where the DNA matches it firmly.

V: TRBV5-1; D: TRBD2; J: TRBJ2-7; CDR3: CASSQVLGLVIYEQYF; DNA: TGCGCCAGCAGCCAAGTCTTGGGACTAGTAATCTACGAGCAGTACTTC
V: TRBV14; D: .; J: TRBJ1-6; CDR3: CASSQDRLNSPLHF; DNA: TGTGCCAGCAGCCAAGATCGTTTGAATTCACCCCTCCACTTT
V: TRBV7-9; D: .; J: TRBJ2-4; CDR3: CASSSGRGRNIQYF; DNA: TGTGCCAGCAGCTCCGGCAGGGGAAGGAACATTCAGTACTTC
V: TRBV9; D: TRBD2; J: TRBJ2-7; CDR3: CASSVGNQRDSYEQYF; DNA: TGTGCCAGCAGCGTAGGGAATCAGCGGGACTCCTACGAGCAGTACTTC
V: TRBV19; D: .; J: TRBJ2-2; CDR3: CASSIGSNTGELFF; DNA: TGTGCCAGTAGTATCGGGTCGAACACCGGGGAGCTGTTTTTT
V: TRBV7-2; D: TRBD2; J: TRBJ2-2; CDR3: CASSLRAGGTGELFF; DNA: TGTGCCAGCAGCTTGAGAGCGGGAGGAACCGGGGAGCTGTTTTTT
V: TRBV28; D: .; J: TRBJ1-2; CDR3: CASSRLKNYGYTF; DNA: TGTGCCAGCAGTCGGTTAAAGAACTATGGCTACACCTTC
V: TRBV19; D: TRBD1; J: TRBJ2-3; CDR3: CASSTRQGSDTQYF; DNA: TGTGCCAGTAGTACCCGACAGGGGTCAGATACGCAGTATTTT
V: TRBV12-3/TRBV12-4; D: .; J: TRBJ1-1; CDR3: CASRKQIFTEAFF; DNA: TGTGCCAGCAGAAAACAGATTTTCACTGAAGCTTTCTTT
V: TRBV10-3; D: .; J: TRBJ1-2; CDR3: CAISNRDKGFYGYTF; DNA: TGTGCCATCAGCAACCGGGACAAGGGATTCTATGGCTACACCTTC
V: TRBV6-5; D: TRBD1; J: TRBJ1-6; CDR3: CASSFTGTGNSPLHF; DNA: TGTGCCAGCAGTTTCACCGGGACAGGGAATTCACCCCTCCACTTT
V: TRBV27; D: TRBD1; J: TRBJ2-7; CDR3: CASRRTGGAYEQYF; DNA: TGTGCCAGCAGAAGGACAGGGGGCGCCTACGAGCAGTACTTC
V: TRBV2; D: TRBD1; J: TRBJ1-1; CDR3: CASSKQGMNTEAFF; DNA: TGTGCCAGCAGTAAACAGGGGATGAACACTGAAGCTTTCTTT